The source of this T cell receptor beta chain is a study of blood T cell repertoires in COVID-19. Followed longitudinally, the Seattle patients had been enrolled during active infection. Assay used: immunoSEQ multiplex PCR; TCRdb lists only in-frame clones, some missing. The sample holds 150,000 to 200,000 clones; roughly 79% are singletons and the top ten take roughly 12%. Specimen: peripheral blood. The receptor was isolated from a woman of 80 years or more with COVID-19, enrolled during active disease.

DNA for the CDR3: TGTGCCAGCAGCTACTACCGGGACTTCCAAGAGACCCAGTACTTC. It translates to CASSYYRDFQETQYF. V and J are TRBV5-5 and TRBJ2-5, with D possibly being TRBD2 (6 bases). There are 15 residues in the CDR3. V lost 3 bases, J lost 1 base, and 13 bases lay in between. The germline V gene encodes CDR1 SGHKS and CDR2 YYEKEE (reference sequence).